The 19 T cell receptor beta chains in this list originate from one sample, sequenced in a study of patients and donors after allogeneic stem cell transplantation. TCRdb re-analysed the RT-PCR reads in MiXCR, keeping a single row per CDR3 protein. The sample has hundreds of thousands of distinct CDR3 sequences, 16% seen once. Sequencing was done on a sample of blood, either unsorted or a sorted T cell fraction (not recorded which). Source of these receptors: a human donor who was either an allogeneic HSCT recipient or a stem cell or donor lymphocyte infusion donor (not recorded which). It is not recorded whose cells these are; they may come from a transplant donor.

This clonotype was seen only a few times. V gene TRBV20-1 combines with J gene TRBJ1-3; D remains unclear. Trimming left V 3 bases short and J 0 bases short, with 9 bases between. The CDR3 sequence is 14 residues long. Germline values: CDR1 DFQATT, CDR2 SNEGSKA (reference sequence). This chain's CDR3 is CSARTDYSGNTIYF. In DNA form, the CDR3 reads TGCAGTGCTAGGACGGACTACTCTGGAAACACCATATATTTT.

A remark on this clonotype: Being one base from a much bigger clone, this may be a read error. The chain recombines TRBV29-1 with TRBJ1-1, with TRBD1 matching over 7 bases. Germline assignment: CDR1 SQVTM and CDR2 ANQGSEA. This CDR3 is built from 15 residues. In nucleotides, the CDR3 is TGCAGCGTAGAAGGGTGGGACAGCCCGAACACTGAAGCTTTCTTT. This translates into CSVEGWDSPNTEAFF.

CDR3 nucleotides: TGTGCCAGCAGCCGGAAAGGAGGGAACACCGGGGAGCTGTTTTTT. Encoded protein: CASSRKGGNTGELFF. The chain uses TRBV7-6 and TRBJ2-2; weak D call: TRBD2 (5 bases). The CDR3 sequence is 15 residues long. Trimming removed 5 bases from V and 1 base from J, with 11 bases in between. Germline V gene sequence: CDR1 SGHVS, CDR2 FNYEAQ.

This clonotype was picked up a small number of times. V is TRBV24-1 and J is TRBJ1-3; the D is unclear. The CDR3 is made up of 14 amino acids. The V gene's germline CDR1 is KGHDR and CDR2 SFDVKD. Trimming stripped 2 bases from V and 4 bases from J, with 8 bases between. CDR3 nucleotide sequence: TGTGCCACCAGTGATTCCTCCCAGGGAAACACCATATATTTT. It specifies CATSDSSQGNTIYF.

The chain carries TRBV3-1 and TRBJ1-2; D remains unclear. This CDR3 region has 14 residues. Deletions cut 0 bases from V and 2 bases from J, with 7 bases between. In germline, CDR1 is LGHDT, CDR2 YNNKEL (reference sequence). The CDR3 sequence: CASSQDERNYGYTF. The CDR3 region has the DNA TGTGCCAGCAGCCAAGACGAGAGAAACTATGGCTACACCTTC.

Ten or more counts support this clonotype. The chain combines TRBV12-3 or TRBV12-4 with TRBJ1-5; tentatively, D is TRBD1 (5 bases). The V gene lost 4 bases and the J gene lost 2 bases, with 18 bases spanning the gap. The CDR3 sequence is 17 residues long. Here the CDR3 DNA reads TGTGCCAGCAGTTCCCCCTTTGGGACTGTGGGCAATCAGCCCCAGCATTTT. The encoded protein is CASSSPFGTVGNQPQHF.

The chain links TRBV7-2 to TRBJ2-3; D is ambiguous. The germline V and J ends were trimmed by 10 bases and 0 bases, with 20 bases remaining between them. Germline V lookup: CDR1 SGHTA, CDR2 FQGNSA. The CDR3 consists of 16 residues. In DNA, the CDR3 is TGTGCCATCAACAGCAGGCTAAGTTCTAGCACAGATACGCAGTATTTT. Amino acids: CAINSRLSSSTDTQYF.

This clonotype was detected only a few times. The missing conserved phenylalanine or tryptophan at the end of this CDR3 makes a read error likely. The limits of the CDR3 on the DNA are not certain, so only TCRdb's listed CDR3 is given. This chain joins TRBV20-1 and TRBJ2-7; the table's D gene call, TRBD1, was not cross checked with the DNA. Counting both end residues, the CDR3 totals 13 amino acids. Germline V gene data show CDR1 as DFQATT and CDR2 as SNEGSKA (reference sequence). The CDR3 sequence: CSARRGTGSQEFS.

This chain links TRBV7-2 with TRBJ2-1, with 10 bases identical to TRBD2. CDR1 and CDR2 (germline): SGHTA, FQGNSA. V trimming: 2 bases; J trimming: 5 bases; junction bases outside the gene matches: 9. The CDR3 is 17 amino acids. The CDR3 spells CASSLFPRTSGNNEQFF. The CDR3 bases are TGTGCCAGCAGCTTATTCCCCAGGACTAGCGGCAACAATGAGCAGTTCTTC.

This clonotype appeared once. The chain couples TRBV10-3 to TRBJ1-2; 10 bases map to TRBD1. The CDR3 loop spans 14 amino acids. Trimming at V came to 5 bases and at J to 8 bases, leaving 8 bases not matched to a gene. From germline, CDR1 is ENHRY and CDR2 SYGVKD. The CDR3 loop is CAISSQGQGGGYTF. The DNA of the CDR3 is TGTGCCATCAGTAGCCAAGGACAGGGGGGCGGCTACACCTTC.

This clonotype was detected many times. The rearrangement uses TRBV20-1 and TRBJ1-1; D not certain. Germline V CDR1 and CDR2: DFQATT, SNEGSKA (reference sequence). Trimming took 4 bases from V and 6 from J, leaving 24 bases between them. CDR3 size: 16 residues. DNA for the CDR3: TGCAGTGCTATAGAGGGCGTTTGGCAGGCAACTTCTGAAGCTTTCTTT. Its translation: CSAIEGVWQATSEAFF.

V usage is TRBV7-8 and J usage is TRBJ1-2; 9 bases map to TRBD1. The CDR3 spans 14 residues. Germline assignment: CDR1 SGHVS and CDR2 FQNEAQ. The V and J ends lost 5 bases and 4 bases, in that order; junction bases with no gene match: 5. The chain's CDR3 is CASSPRQGVYGYTF. The CDR3, as DNA: TGTGCCAGCAGCCCGCGACAGGGGGTCTATGGCTACACCTTC.

This clonotype was detected many times. This rearrangement joins TRBV7-2 to TRBJ2-3, with D hard to call. Trimming shortened V by 1 base and J by 2 bases, and 7 bases separated the two germline ends. From germline, CDR1 is SGHTA and CDR2 FQGNSA. The CDR3 runs to 14 residues. The CDR3 protein is CASSLETFTDTQYF. CDR3 nucleotide sequence: TGTGCCAGCAGCTTAGAGACTTTCACAGATACGCAGTATTTT.

The chain combines TRBV9 with TRBJ2-2; D is undetermined. Germline CDR1 is SGDLS and CDR2 is YYNGEE. Trimming left V 3 bases short and J 7 bases short, with 19 bases between. The CDR3 length is 16 residues. The CDR3 is CASSERVDQVSGELFF. In nucleotides, the CDR3 is TGTGCCAGCAGCGAACGGGTCGACCAAGTCAGCGGGGAGCTGTTTTTT.

V is TRBV20-1 and J is TRBJ2-1; the match to TRBD2 covers 10 bases. In germline, CDR1 is DFQATT, CDR2 SNEGSKA (reference sequence). V was clipped by 2 bases and J by 7 bases; unmatched bases: 8. CDR3 length: 15 residues. The CDR3 here is CSARLVAGGGNEQFF. CDR3 in DNA: TGCAGTGCTAGACTAGTAGCGGGGGGCGGGAATGAGCAGTTCTTC.

The rearrangement links TRBV18 to TRBJ1-5; D is possibly TRBD1 (5 bases). CDR3 length equals 17 residues. Germline assignment: CDR1 KGHSH and CDR2 LQKENI. The germline V and J ends were trimmed by 1 base and 3 bases, with 16 bases remaining between them. CDR3 DNA: TGTGCCAGCTCACCACGACAGTTGGGACGGAACAATCAGCCCCAGCATTTT. Translation: CASSPRQLGRNNQPQHF.

The chain carries TRBV2 and TRBJ2-5; TRBD1 agrees at 10 bases. Germline assignment: CDR1 SNHLY and CDR2 FYNNEI. The V and J ends lost 7 bases and 2 bases, in that order; junction bases with no gene match: 7. This CDR3 spans 15 amino acids. The CDR3 nucleotides are TGTGCCAGCAAGTCGGACAGGGGGGGGCAAGAGACCCAGTACTTC. As protein: CASKSDRGGQETQYF.

The chain uses TRBV6-1 and TRBJ2-7; 9 nucleotides align to TRBD2. Germline CDR1 MNHNS, CDR2 SASEGT. Trimming at V came to 8 bases and at J to 7 bases, leaving 9 bases not matched to a gene. This CDR3 spans 13 amino acids. In DNA, the CDR3 is TGTGCCAGCCGCGTCGCGGGAGGGGGGGAGCAGTACTTC. Amino acids: CASRVAGGGEQYF.

Ten or more counts support this clonotype. The chain links TRBV28 to TRBJ2-5, with D tentatively TRBD1 (6 bases). The CDR3 runs 12 residues. V was cut by 6 bases and J by 12 bases, with 17 bases left in between. The germline gives CDR1 MDHEN, CDR2 SYDVKM. The CDR3 bases are TGTGCCAGCAGGGGTACACAGGGACAAAAGTACTTC. This encodes CASRGTQGQKYF.